This TCR beta chain stems from a study of blood T cell repertoires in COVID-19. Study context: COVID-19 samples collected from the United States, Italy and Spain covered acute and convalescent phases. PBMCs, B-cell-depleted T cells, or T cells were the source of the cDNA or gDNA that made up the material.

Participants were placed into cohorts based on the clinical history they reported. Recovered Cohort 3 donors showed two negative PCRs, clearance, or symptom resolution. Some clones are missing from TCRdb's copy, which holds only in-frame ones; the method was immunoSEQ multiplex PCR. The data show more than 350,000 clones, 80% to 90% seen once. The J segment lost 8 bases and the V segment lost 4 bases, leaving 8 bases of the junction unmatched. The length of the CDR3 is 14 residues. CDR1 and CDR2 from the germline V gene are SGHRS and YFSETQ. What was sequenced was PBMCs or T cells enriched from blood (not recorded which). This TCR was recovered from a young man who had recovered from COVID-19. The rearrangement uses TRBV5-1 and TRBJ1-4, with 7 bases that match TRBD1. The CDR3 DNA reads TGCGCCAGCAGCAAGGAGGGGGCAGGGGAAAAACTGTTTTTT. It encodes CASSKEGAGEKLFF.